Sequencing of this T cell receptor (beta chain) was carried out in a study of T cell repertoires in cytomegalovirus infection. Study-wide context: Matching HLA type and CMV infection were both indicated by public TCR beta signatures.

This clonotype was counted only a few times. Its matching antigen is unknown. Study conclusions and caveats: Cumulative frequency of public TCR beta families picked out carriers of CMV plus the relevant HLA.

Germline V gives CDR1 KGHDR, CDR2 SFDVKD. J lost 5 bases, V lost 5 bases, and 8 bases had no gene match. This CDR3 spans 15 amino acids. TCRdb passed the reads through MiXCR, listing each CDR3 protein once. The sample lists 69,000 or so distinct CDR3 sequences; about 26% were seen once. Here the sequenced sample was CD8+ T cells from cultured PBMCs, taken from culture after CMV antigen stimulation. The gene calls are TRBV24-1 and TRBJ2-1; 7 nucleotides match TRBD1. This sequence originates from a human donor in good health (CMV status not recorded). Some clones in this sample may be carry-over from other donors' samples. Here the CDR3 reads CATSAPRGQNNEQFF. Here the CDR3 DNA reads TGTGCCACCAGTGCCCCACGGGGACAGAACAATGAGCAGTTCTTC.